One and the same sample provided the 26 T cell receptor beta chains below, sequenced in a study of T-cell reconstitution after alpha-beta-depleted transplantation in children. The TCRbeta library incorporated unique molecular identifiers. Each CDR3 protein is one row after TCRdb ran MiXCR on the PCR reads. The top ten hold about 2.3% of the sample, which has some 520,000 distinct CDR3 sequences, 30% to 35% seen once. The sample was PBMCs from the stem cell graft donor, taken from the stem cell graft. Receptors originate from a human donor who donated a stem cell graft to a child with aplastic anemia.

This clonotype came up a few times. The V gene is TRBV20-1, the J gene TRBJ1-2, with D possibly being TRBD1 (5 bases). Germline V gene data show CDR1 as DFQATT and CDR2 as SNEGSKA (reference sequence). Trimming removed 3 bases at V and 3 bases at J, with 14 bases between. This CDR3 spans 14 amino acids. CDR3 loop: CSASPGRGDYGYTF. For the CDR3, the DNA is TGCAGTGCTAGTCCGGGACGTGGCGACTATGGCTACACCTTC.

This clonotype was picked up a small number of times. The rearrangement links TRBV20-1 to TRBJ2-2; D is ambiguous. The CDR3 length is 16 residues. V lost 0 bases and J lost 1, with 12 bases in between. In germline, CDR1 is DFQATT, CDR2 SNEGSKA (reference sequence). The CDR3 loop reads CSARDFTYGNTGELFF. As DNA, the CDR3 is TGCAGTGCTAGAGACTTTACTTATGGGAACACCGGGGAGCTGTTTTTT.

V and J are TRBV29-1 and TRBJ2-1, with TRBD2 matching 13 bases. CDR3 size: 14 residues. After removal of 7 bases from V and 8 bases from J, the junction contained 8 bases not matched to a gene. Germline V gene lookup returns CDR1 SQVTM and CDR2 ANQGSEA. DNA of the CDR3: TGCAGCGCCGATGGACTAGCGGGAGTCGATGAGCAGTTCTTC. Encoded protein: CSADGLAGVDEQFF.

This clonotype was counted only a few times. V usage is TRBV7-2 and J usage is TRBJ2-5, with 8 bases matching TRBD2. The CDR3 is 14 residues long. V lost 10 bases, J lost 5 bases, and 12 bases stayed unmatched. Germline V gene data show CDR1 as SGHTA and CDR2 as FQGNSA. CDR3 in amino acids: CATTLAGNRETQYF. As DNA, the CDR3 is TGTGCCACCACCTTAGCGGGAAACAGGGAGACCCAGTACTTC.

This clonotype has just a few counts. This chain uses TRBV12-3 or TRBV12-4 with TRBJ1-5, with D unclear. V gave up 6 bases and J gave up 3 bases, with 6 bases separating them. The CDR3 spans 12 residues. CDR3 bases: TGTGCCAGCAGGGCTGCCAATCAGCCCCAGCATTTT. Encoded protein: CASRAANQPQHF.

The J gene is TRBJ1-1, the V gene TRBV7-2, with 7 bases aligning to TRBD1. V trimming: 3 bases; J trimming: 5 bases; junction bases outside the gene matches: 6. Germline V gives CDR1 SGHTA, CDR2 FQGNSA. There are 14 residues in the CDR3. The CDR3 DNA follows: TGTGCCAGCAGCTTCACAGGGGTTGGGACTGAAGCTTTCTTT. It is translated as CASSFTGVGTEAFF. Combining the CDR3 with reference TRBV7-2 and TRBJ1-1 gives the whole variable domain GAGVSQSPSNKVTEKGKDVELRCDPISGHTALYWYRQSLGQGLEFLIYFQGNSAPDKSGLPSDRFSAERTGGSVSTLTIQRTQQEDSAVYLCASSFTGVGTEAFFGQGTRLTVV.

This clonotype has a handful of counts. This chain connects TRBV5-6 to TRBJ2-1, with 7 bases lining up with TRBD1. V was pared by 5 bases and J by 5 bases, with 7 bases of the junction left unmatched. The CDR3 length is 14 residues. Germline CDR1 is SGHDT and CDR2 is YYEEEE. The CDR3 protein is CASSYPGQNNEQFF. The CDR3 region has the DNA TGTGCCAGCAGTTACCCGGGACAGAACAATGAGCAGTTCTTC.

In nucleotides, the CDR3 is TGCGCCAGCAGCCCGGGACTAGCGGGAGCTCGGGAGCAGTACGTC. It encodes CASSPGLAGAREQYV. This chain uses TRBV5-1 with TRBJ2-7; 14 bases align to TRBD2. V shed 4 bases and J 7 bases; nucleotides not matched to a gene: 7. Germline CDR1 SGHRS, CDR2 YFSETQ. There are 15 residues in the CDR3.

This clonotype was seen at least ten times. The J gene is TRBJ2-2, the V gene TRBV6-5, with D uncertain. There are 13 residues in the CDR3. The germline V and J ends were trimmed by 0 bases and 4 bases, with 3 bases remaining between them. Germline CDR1 and CDR2: MNHEY and SVGAGI. CDR3 loop: CASSYSGTGELFF. In DNA form, the CDR3 reads TGTGCCAGCAGTTACTCGGGCACCGGGGAGCTGTTTTTT.

This chain joins TRBV20-1 and TRBJ2-1; TRBD2 matches at 7 bases. The CDR3 runs 16 residues. Unmatched junction bases numbered 7, after V lost 0 bases and J lost 2 bases. The germline V gene encodes CDR1 DFQATT and CDR2 SNEGSKA (reference sequence). CDR3 sequence: CSARDFGAGPYNEQFF. In DNA, the CDR3 is TGCAGTGCTAGAGATTTCGGAGCGGGGCCCTACAATGAGCAGTTCTTC.

J is TRBJ2-2 and V is TRBV6-1, with a tentative D call TRBD1 (6 bases). The CDR3 has 15 amino acids. The V end lost 7 bases, the J end lost 7 bases, and 19 bases lay between the germline ends. Per germline, CDR1 MNHNS and CDR2 SASEGT. CDR3 bases: TGTGCCAGCATCCTGGACAGCTCCCTCTACGGGGAGCTGTTTTTT. It is translated as CASILDSSLYGELFF.

This clonotype was detected a few times. The rearrangement uses TRBV20-1 and TRBJ2-5, with 8 bases that match TRBD2. V dropped 6 bases and J dropped 4; count of bases not matched to a gene: 7. This CDR3 spans 13 amino acids. Germline V gives CDR1 DFQATT, CDR2 SNEGSKA (reference sequence). DNA for the CDR3: TGCAGTGCGAGAACGGGAGGGGGAGAGACCCAGTACTTC. It translates to CSARTGGGETQYF.

This clonotype was observed at least ten times. The chain is built from TRBV29-1 and TRBJ1-2; 8 bases agree with TRBD1. The CDR3 sequence is 14 residues long. The J segment lost 5 bases and the V segment lost 5 bases, leaving 10 bases of the junction unmatched. From germline, CDR1 is SQVTM and CDR2 ANQGSEA. CDR3 in DNA: TGCAGCGTTAACGGAGGACAGGGACTTTATGGCTACACCTTC. Its protein product is CSVNGGQGLYGYTF.

V gene TRBV20-1 combines with J gene TRBJ1-5; a possible D gene is TRBD1 (5 bases). Trimming removed 5 bases at V and 5 bases at J, with 7 bases between. The CDR3 length is 11 residues. CDR1 is DFQATT, CDR2 SNEGSKA, per germline (reference sequence). CDR3 residues: CSAGDYQPQHF. In DNA, the CDR3 is TGCAGTGCTGGGGACTATCAGCCCCAGCATTTT.

The DNA for the CDR3 is TGTGCCAGCAGCGTAGCTTGGGCCAGGGGTGACACCGGGGAGCTGTTTTTT. It is translated as CASSVAWARGDTGELFF. This chain uses TRBV9 with TRBJ2-2; D is possibly TRBD1 (6 bases). The germline gives CDR1 SGDLS, CDR2 YYNGEE. The V gene lost 0 bases and the J gene lost 3 bases, with 15 bases spanning the gap. The CDR3 consists of 17 residues.

The chain employs TRBV12-3 or TRBV12-4 and TRBJ1-3; D gene unclear. The CDR3 runs to 16 residues. With 1 base removed from V and 0 bases from J, the gap between germline ends came to 10 bases. The CDR3 region is CASSLGIGSSGNTIYF. The CDR3 nucleotides are TGTGCCAGCAGTTTAGGTATAGGTTCCTCTGGAAACACCATATATTTT.

Note on this clonotype: The junction and the germline gene differ at one end; a read error may be behind it. This rearrangement joins TRBV12-3 or TRBV12-4 to TRBJ1-2, with D maybe TRBD1 (6 bases). The CDR3 length is 11 residues. CDR3 sequence reads: CASSPAQGIAF. The CDR3, as DNA: TGTGCCAGCAGTCCAGCACAGGGCATAGCCTTC.

The sample holds a few counts of this clonotype. The V and J genes are TRBV25-1 and TRBJ2-7, with 10 nucleotides matching TRBD1. Germline V lookup: CDR1 MGHDK, CDR2 SYGVNS. The length of the CDR3 is 13 residues. With 6 bases clipped from V and 2 bases from J, the junction kept 1 base outside the gene matches. CDR3 in DNA: TGTGCCAGCAGGGGACAGGGGCCCTACGAGCAGTACGTC. This gives the protein CASRGQGPYEQYV.

The rearrangement links TRBV7-2 to TRBJ1-5; D remains unclear. V lost 5 bases and J lost 2, with 13 bases in between. This CDR3 comprises 15 residues. CDR1 and CDR2 from the germline V gene are SGHTA and FQGNSA. CDR3 residues: CASSIQTGGNQPQHF. In DNA, the CDR3 is TGTGCCAGCAGCATACAGACGGGCGGCAATCAGCCCCAGCATTTT.

V gene TRBV28 combines with J gene TRBJ2-5, with D possibly being TRBD2 (5 bases). The length of the CDR3 is 17 residues. CDR1 and CDR2 from the germline V gene are MDHEN and SYDVKM. V was clipped by 1 base and J by 6 bases, with 21 bases between them. The CDR3 sequence: CASSLYLLSGFAKTQYF. In DNA, the CDR3 is TGTGCCAGCAGTTTATATCTACTGTCGGGGTTCGCGAAGACCCAGTACTTC.

Only a few counts were recorded for this clonotype. The chain couples TRBV5-1 to TRBJ2-1; no definite D call. Looked up from germline, CDR1 is SGHRS and CDR2 is YFSETQ. Trimming pared 0 bases from V and 0 bases from J, leaving 7 bases between. The CDR3 totals 15 residues. The CDR3 sequence is CASSLAQSSYNEQFF. Written as DNA, the CDR3 is TGCGCCAGCAGCTTGGCACAGAGCTCCTACAATGAGCAGTTCTTC.

This sequence joins TRBV5-1 and TRBJ2-5, with TRBD1 as a possible D gene (5 bases). Trimming stripped 4 bases from V and 1 base from J, with 14 bases between. Germline V CDR1 and CDR2: SGHRS, YFSETQ. The CDR3 contains 15 residues. The CDR3 DNA follows: TGCGCCAGCAGCGGAGTGGACACATCCCAAGAGACCCAGTACTTC. It yields the protein CASSGVDTSQETQYF.

The DNA for the CDR3 is TGTGCCAGCAGTTTAGCCGGGCAGGGGGCGAGGAACACTGAAGCTTTCTTT. Its protein is CASSLAGQGARNTEAFF. The chain joins TRBV12-3 or TRBV12-4 to TRBJ1-1, with TRBD1 identical over 8 bases. With V trimmed by 0 bases and J by 1 base, 7 bases remained unmatched. The CDR3 covers 17 residues.

V usage is TRBV11-2 and J usage is TRBJ2-3; 8 nucleotides agree with TRBD2. From germline, CDR1 is SGHAT and CDR2 FQNNGV. The J segment lost 9 bases and the V segment lost 5 bases, leaving 25 bases of the junction unmatched. The CDR3 runs 19 residues. The CDR3 is CASSQTPPRSGTGRETQYF. The DNA for the CDR3 is TGTGCCAGCAGCCAGACCCCGCCTAGGAGCGGAACCGGGAGGGAGACGCAGTATTTT.

J is TRBJ2-5 and V is TRBV29-1, with 11 nucleotides matching TRBD2. The CDR3 is 14 amino acids. Germline-derived CDR1 and CDR2 are SQVTM and ANQGSEA. Trimming took 4 bases from V and 5 from J; bases not matched to a gene: 6. The CDR3 loop reads CSVALAGGWETQYF. The DNA for the CDR3 is TGCAGCGTTGCCCTAGCGGGAGGCTGGGAGACCCAGTACTTC.

The rearrangement links TRBV7-9 to TRBJ1-3, with no clear D. Trimming removed 5 bases from V and 0 bases from J, with 14 bases in between. The germline CDR1 and CDR2 sequences are SEHNR and FQNEAQ (reference sequence). The CDR3 is made up of 16 amino acids. CDR3 loop: CASSTIGLNSGNTIYF. CDR3 nucleotide sequence: TGTGCCAGCAGCACAATTGGACTGAACTCTGGAAACACCATATATTTT. Full variable domain (outside the CDR3, taken from reference TRBV7-9 and TRBJ1-3): DTGVSQNPRHKITKRGQNVTFRCDPISEHNRLYWYRQTLGQGPEFLTYFQNEAQLEKSRLLSDRFSAERPKGSFSTLEIQRTEQGDSAMYLCASSTIGLNSGNTIYFGEGSWLTVV.